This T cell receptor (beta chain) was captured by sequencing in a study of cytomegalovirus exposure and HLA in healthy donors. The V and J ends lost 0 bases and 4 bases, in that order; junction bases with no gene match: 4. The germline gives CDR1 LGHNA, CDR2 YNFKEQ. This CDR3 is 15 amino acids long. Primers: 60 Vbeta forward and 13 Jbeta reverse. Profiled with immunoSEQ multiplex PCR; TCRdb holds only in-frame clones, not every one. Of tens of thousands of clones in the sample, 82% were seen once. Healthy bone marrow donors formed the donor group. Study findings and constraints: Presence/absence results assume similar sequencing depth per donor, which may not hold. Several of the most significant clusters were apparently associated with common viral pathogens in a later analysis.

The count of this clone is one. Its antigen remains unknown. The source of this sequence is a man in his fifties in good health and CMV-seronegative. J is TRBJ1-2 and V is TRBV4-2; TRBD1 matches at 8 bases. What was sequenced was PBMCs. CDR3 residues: CASSQDYRGAYGYTF. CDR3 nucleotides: TGTGCCAGCAGCCAAGATTACAGGGGGGCCTATGGCTACACCTTC.